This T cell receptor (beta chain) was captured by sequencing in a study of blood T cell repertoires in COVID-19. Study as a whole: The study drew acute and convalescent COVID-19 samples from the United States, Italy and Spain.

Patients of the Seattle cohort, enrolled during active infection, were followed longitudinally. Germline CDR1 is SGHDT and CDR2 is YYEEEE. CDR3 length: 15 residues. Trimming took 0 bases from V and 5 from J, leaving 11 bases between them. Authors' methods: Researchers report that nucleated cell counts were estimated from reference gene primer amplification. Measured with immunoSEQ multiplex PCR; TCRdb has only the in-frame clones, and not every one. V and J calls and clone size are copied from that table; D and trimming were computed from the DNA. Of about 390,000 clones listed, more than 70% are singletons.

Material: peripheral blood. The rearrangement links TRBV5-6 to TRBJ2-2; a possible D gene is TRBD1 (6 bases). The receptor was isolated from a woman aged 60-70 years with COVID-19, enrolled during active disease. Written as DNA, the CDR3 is TGTGCCAGCAGCTTGGAGGGCAGGGGAACCGGGGAGCTGTTTTTT. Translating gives CASSLEGRGTGELFF. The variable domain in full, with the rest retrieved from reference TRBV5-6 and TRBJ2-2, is DAGVTQSPTHLIKTRGQQVTLRCSPKSGHDTVSWYQQALGQGPQFIFQYYEEEERQRGNFPDRFSGHQFPNYSSELNVNALLLGDSALYLCASSLEGRGTGELFFGEGSRLTVL.